The source of this T cell receptor beta chain is a study of beta chain features in type 1 diabetes. Germline lookup yields CDR1 LGHNA and CDR2 YNFKEQ. J lost 5 bases, V lost 0 bases, and 5 bases had no gene match. The CDR3 runs 16 residues. This clone was detected only a few times. What it binds is not known. Study outcomes and limitations: Researchers reported that naive, central memory and Treg TCRB repertoires appeared more similar in patients than in healthy donors. PCR might pick shorter templates more often, in the same way for patients and controls. Among patients with Type 1 diabetes, TCRB CDR3s were moderately but significantly shorter in every one of the four CD4+ subsets. Among type 1 diabetes patients, VDJ junctions had fewer insertions and more deletions.

The sequenced template was cDNA made from the entire isolated RNA. Libraries were prepared by immunoSEQ multiplex PCR; TCRdb keeps only in-frame clonotypes and omits some of them. The sample lists roughly 170,000 clones, roughly an eighth occurring once. V gene TRBV4-2 combines with J gene TRBJ2-7, with 12 bases identical to TRBD1. This sequence originates from a woman younger than 30 in good health. The sequencing sample was made of central memory CD4+ T cells from blood. The CDR3 spells CASSQDHGTGGDEQYF. The CDR3 DNA sequence: TGTGCCAGCAGCCAAGATCATGGGACAGGGGGCGACGAGCAGTACTTC.